The 26 T cell receptor beta chains presented below share a single source sample, sequenced in a study of read filtering for tumor transcriptome and immune sequencing. Molecular barcoded adaptors covering alpha/delta and beta/gamma chains were used on around 370 ng RNA. TCRdb independently ran MiXCR on the reads; one entry per CDR3 protein. The sample lists approximately 150,000 distinct CDR3 sequences, over 10% occurring once. Sequencing used a population of CD138-negative cells sorted from bone marrow. These receptors were obtained from a donor over 35 with multiple myeloma.

This clonotype showed up many times. One junction end disagrees with the germline gene, perhaps due to a read error. The chain employs TRBV2 and TRBJ1-4; D remains unclear. CDR3 length: 12 amino acids. Germline CDR1 reads SNHLY; CDR2 reads FYNNEI. The CDR3 loop is CASGRPNEKPFF. For the CDR3, the DNA is TGTGCCAGCGGCAGGCCTAATGAAAAACCGTTTTTT.

This clonotype showed up many times. This chain connects TRBV10-1 to TRBJ2-1; tentatively, D is TRBD1 or TRBD2 (5 bases each). The CDR3 consists of 16 residues. The germline gives CDR1 WNHNN, CDR2 SYGVQD (reference sequence). V lost 2 bases and J lost 6, with 17 bases in between. The chain's CDR3 is CASSEGSHTGGNEQFF. The CDR3 DNA reads TGCGCCAGCAGTGAGGGGTCCCACACTGGGGGCAATGAGCAGTTCTTC.

This clonotype came up many times. This chain links TRBV7-2 with TRBJ2-7; the match to TRBD2 covers 16 bases. The CDR3 totals 16 residues. V lost 4 bases, J lost 7 bases, and 7 bases stayed unmatched. Germline V gene lookup returns CDR1 SGHTA and CDR2 FQGNSA. The CDR3 here is CASSWGLAGGVSEQYF. CDR3 sequence (DNA): TGTGCCAGCAGCTGGGGACTAGCGGGAGGGGTGAGTGAGCAGTACTTC. The variable domain in full, completed from reference TRBV7-2 and TRBJ2-7, reads GAGVSQSPSNKVTEKGKDVELRCDPISGHTALYWYRQSLGQGLEFLIYFQGNSAPDKSGLPSDRFSAERTGGSVSTLTIQRTQQEDSAVYLCASSWGLAGGVSEQYFGPGTRLTVT.

This clonotype appeared many times. The V call is TRBV4-1, the J call TRBJ1-6; unclear D gene. The CDR3 is made up of 17 amino acids. The V end lost 0 bases, the J end lost 0 bases, and 9 bases lay between the germline ends. The germline V gene encodes CDR1 MGHRA and CDR2 YSYEKL. CDR3 DNA sequence: TGCGCCAGCAGCCAAGATCTTGAGAGCTCCTATAATTCACCCCTCCACTTT. Its translation is CASSQDLESSYNSPLHF.

This clonotype was seen a handful of times. V is TRBV11-1 and J is TRBJ2-7; 7 bases are a match to TRBD2. Germline-derived CDR1 and CDR2 are SGHAT and FQDESV (reference sequence). V was clipped by 4 bases and J by 8 bases; unmatched bases: 11. This CDR3 is 14 amino acids long. The CDR3 region is CASSSQGLGGKQYF. In DNA form, the CDR3 reads TGTGCCAGCAGCTCTCAAGGACTAGGTGGGAAGCAGTACTTC.

This clonotype was counted ten times or more. This sequence joins TRBV4-2 and TRBJ2-1; TRBD1 agrees at 9 bases. The germline gives CDR1 LGHNA, CDR2 YNFKEQ. V trimming: 5 bases; J trimming: 4 bases; junction bases outside the gene matches: 9. CDR3 size: 16 residues. The CDR3 DNA reads as TGTGCCAGCAGCGTCCGACAGGGGGGAAGGTACAATGAGCAGTTCTTC. Protein: CASSVRQGGRYNEQFF.

This clonotype showed up just a few times. The chain is built from TRBV29-1 and TRBJ2-3; no reliable D call. The germline V gene encodes CDR1 SQVTM and CDR2 ANQGSEA. The CDR3 runs 13 residues. V gave up 2 bases and J gave up 2 bases, with 8 bases separating them. The CDR3 sequence is CSVEKAATDTQYF. The CDR3 region has the DNA TGCAGCGTTGAAAAGGCAGCCACAGATACGCAGTATTTT.

Of note for this clonotype: This could be a read error, since a much larger clone is one nucleotide away. J is TRBJ2-1 and V is TRBV7-8; D possibly uses TRBD1 or TRBD2 (5 bases each). CDR1 and CDR2 from the germline V gene are SGHVS and FQNEAQ. The CDR3 has 15 residues. CDR3 coding DNA: TGTTCCAGCAGCTTTAGCCGGAAGTTGGGGGTTGAGCAGTTCTTC. Translation gives CSSSFSRKLGVEQFF.

This clonotype was seen repeatedly, ten times or more. CDR3 coding DNA: TGTGCCAGCATCGGTTGGACTAGCGGGAAAACAGATACGCAGTATTTT. This sequence encodes CASIGWTSGKTDTQYF. This chain connects TRBV2 to TRBJ2-3, with 12 bases identical to TRBD2. Trimming cost V 7 bases and J 3 bases; bases outside gene matches: 8. This CDR3 has 16 residues. CDR1 SNHLY and CDR2 FYNNEI come from the germline V gene.

This clonotype was seen only a few times. The V gene is TRBV5-1, the J gene TRBJ2-2; D not certain. Germline loops: CDR1 SGHRS, CDR2 YFSETQ. CDR3 length: 16 residues. Trimming left V 3 bases short and J 1 base short, with 13 bases between. The CDR3 sequence is CASSSGRVWNTGELFF. CDR3 DNA: TGCGCCAGCAGCTCCGGACGGGTCTGGAACACCGGGGAGCTGTTTTTT.

There are many counts of this clonotype. The chain uses TRBV9 and TRBJ2-2; unclear D gene. V shed 2 bases and J shed 4 bases, with 12 bases lying between them. CDR3 length: 15 amino acids. CDR1 and CDR2 (germline): SGDLS, YYNGEE. The CDR3 bases are TGTGCCAGCAGCGTTAGCCTCCAACGCACCGGGGAGCTGTTTTTT. Translation gives CASSVSLQRTGELFF. Variable domain in full (rest from reference TRBV9 and TRBJ2-2): DSGVTQTPKHLITATGQRVTLRCSPRSGDLSVYWYQQSLDQGLQFLIQYYNGEERAKGNILERFSAQQFPDLHSELNLSSLELGDSALYFCASSVSLQRTGELFFGEGSRLTVL.

This clonotype occurred many times. The chain uses TRBV3-1 and TRBJ1-5, with unresolved D. The CDR3 extends over 15 amino acids. Trimming removed 4 bases from V and 2 bases from J, with 12 bases in between. Germline loops: CDR1 LGHDT, CDR2 YNNKEL (reference sequence). The CDR3 DNA reads TGTGCCAGCAGCCCTCCTGGATGGGGCAATCAGCCCCAGCATTTT. It specifies CASSPPGWGNQPQHF.

This sequence joins TRBV29-1 and TRBJ2-1; 13 positions match TRBD2. The V segment lost 5 bases and the J segment 15 bases; nucleotides outside the gene matches: 10. The CDR3 extends over 13 amino acids. Germline V lookup: CDR1 SQVTM, CDR2 ANQGSEA. The CDR3 nucleotides read TGCAGCGTTCGGTCACTAGCGGGAGGGCGTGGGTTCTTC. This sequence encodes CSVRSLAGGRGFF.

This clonotype was detected ten times or more. The V call is TRBV5-4, the J call TRBJ2-1, with 7 bases fitting TRBD2. The CDR3 has 16 amino acids. Germline V CDR1 and CDR2: SGHNT, YYREEE (reference sequence). J gave up 0 bases and V 2 bases, and 5 bases lay outside the gene matches. This CDR3 is CASSFGGSSSYNEQFF. DNA for the CDR3: TGTGCCAGCAGCTTCGGCGGGAGTAGCTCCTACAATGAGCAGTTCTTC. The full variable domain, completed using reference TRBV5-4 and TRBJ2-1, is ETGVTQSPTHLIKTRGQQVTLRCSSQSGHNTVSWYQQALGQGPQFIFQYYREEENGRGNFPPRFSGLQFPNYSSELNVNALELDDSALYLCASSFGGSSSYNEQFFGPGTRLTVL.

This clonotype occurred many times. The V gene is TRBV6-1, the J gene TRBJ1-1; unclear D gene. Per the germline V gene, CDR1 is MNHNS and CDR2 is SASEGT. V was pared by 10 bases and J by 3 bases, with 9 bases between. This CDR3 has 11 amino acids. For the CDR3, the DNA is TGTGCCATCTCAGAGTACACTGAAGCTTTCTTT. Translating it yields CAISEYTEAFF.

This clonotype was recorded many times. The genes are TRBV19 and TRBJ2-1, with 10 bases matching TRBD2. The CDR3 is 16 residues long. Germline V gene sequence: CDR1 LNHDA, CDR2 SQIVND (reference sequence). Germline trimming cut 10 bases from V and 0 bases from J; bases unmatched to any gene: 9. CDR3 DNA: TGTGCCACCAGCGGGAGGGCCAAGAGCTCCTACAATGAGCAGTTCTTC. As protein: CATSGRAKSSYNEQFF.

This clonotype was counted at least ten times. The rearrangement uses TRBV10-3 and TRBJ2-3, with 13 bases matching TRBD2. CDR1 ENHRY and CDR2 SYGVKD come from the germline V gene. Germline trimming cut 3 bases from V and 2 bases from J; bases unmatched to any gene: 5. CDR3 length: 17 amino acids. The CDR3 DNA is TGTGCCATCAGTGATCGAGGACTAGCGGGAGTCACAGATACGCAGTATTTT. Translation: CAISDRGLAGVTDTQYF.

Details on this clonotype: With a much larger clone just one base away, this may be a read error. The conserved phenylalanine or tryptophan is not found at the CDR3 terminus, so this likely reflects a read error. The chain links TRBV20-1 to TRBJ1-1; D gene uncertain. V shed 4 bases and J shed 0 bases, with 3 bases lying between them. This CDR3 spans 11 amino acids. Germline lookup yields CDR1 DFQATT and CDR2 SNEGSKA (reference sequence). The CDR3 region has the DNA TGCAGTGCTACTATGAACACTGAAGCTTTCCTT. It specifies CSATMNTEAFL.

Points on this clonotype: The junction does not match germline at one end; this may be a read error. The chain uses TRBV5-6 and TRBJ2-5; D might be TRBD1 (8 bases). CDR1 SGHDT and CDR2 YYEEEE come from the germline V gene. There are 14 residues in the CDR3. The CDR3 is CASGFRGRREAQYF. CDR3 nucleotide sequence: TGTGCCAGCGGCTTCAGGGGGCGCCGGGAGGCCCAGTACTTC. The full variable domain, with the rest looked up from reference TRBV5-6 and TRBJ2-5, is DAGVTQSPTHLIKTRGQQVTLRCSPKSGHDTVSWYQQALGQGPQFIFQYYEEEERQRGNFPDRFSGHQFPNYSSELNVNALLLGDSALYLCASGFRGRREAQYFGPGTRLLVL.

This clonotype appeared a few times. The chain recombines TRBV6-2 or TRBV6-3 with TRBJ2-7; D is undetermined. The CDR3 sequence is 14 residues long. V lost 8 bases to trimming and J lost 1 base, with 15 bases between them. Per the germline V gene, CDR1 is MNHEY and CDR2 is SVGEGT. In DNA form, the CDR3 reads TGTGCCAGCGGCCCGTCTGGGCGGTCCTACGAGCAGTACTTC. It yields the protein CASGPSGRSYEQYF.

This clonotype was seen repeatedly, ten times or more. The chain links TRBV4-1 to TRBJ1-1; weak D call: TRBD1 (5 bases). Looked up from germline, CDR1 is MGHRA and CDR2 is YSYEKL. Trimming took 4 bases from V and 1 from J, leaving 13 bases between them. The CDR3 has 15 residues. In DNA, the CDR3 is TGCGCCAGCAGCCTAATCGGGGGGGGGAACACTGAAGCTTTCTTT. It codes for CASSLIGGGNTEAFF.

Comment on this clonotype: A much more abundant neighbour one base away suggests this may be a read error. The V and J genes are TRBV7-3 and TRBJ2-5, with D unresolved. Trimming cost V 0 bases and J 7 bases, with 9 bases left between them. This CDR3 is 13 amino acids long. Germline lookup yields CDR1 SGHTA and CDR2 FQGTGA. CDR3 nucleotide sequence: TGTGCCAGCAGCTTAACCCCCTCGGGGACCCAGTACTTC. It is translated as CASSLTPSGTQYF.

This clonotype has just a few counts. The DNA for the CDR3 is TGCGCCAGCAGCTTGACGGGACAGAGCCCCTACGAGCAGTACTTC. This encodes CASSLTGQSPYEQYF. The chain carries TRBV5-1 and TRBJ2-7, with TRBD1 matching 7 bases. After removal of 1 base from V and 2 bases from J, the junction contained 6 bases not matched to a gene. This CDR3 contains 15 residues. CDR1 and CDR2 (germline): SGHRS, YFSETQ.

This clonotype was detected ten times or more. The rearrangement joins TRBV11-2 to TRBJ2-3; 13 bases line up with TRBD2. V lost 5 bases and J lost 5; bases outside the gene matches: 7. Germline V CDR1 and CDR2: SGHAT, FQNNGV. There are 16 residues in the CDR3. CDR3 DNA: TGTGCCAGCAGCACTAGCGGGAGGGCCATCAGAGATACGCAGTATTTT. Translating it yields CASSTSGRAIRDTQYF.

This clonotype was observed at least ten times. The chain combines TRBV5-6 with TRBJ1-5, with a tentative D call TRBD1 (5 bases). The V end lost 4 bases, the J end lost 4 bases, and 9 bases lay between the germline ends. Germline CDR1 SGHDT, CDR2 YYEEEE. The CDR3 runs to 13 residues. The CDR3 here is CASSRTPNQPQHF. The CDR3 region has the DNA TGTGCCAGCAGCCGGACACCAAATCAGCCCCAGCATTTT.

This clonotype appeared a few times. CDR3 nucleotide sequence: TGTGCCAGCAGCTGGGGCCCCGGAGGCAATCAGCCCCAGCATTTT. Amino acids: CASSWGPGGNQPQHF. The chain employs TRBV7-2 and TRBJ1-5; perhaps TRBD1 as D (5 bases). Germline CDR1 SGHTA, CDR2 FQGNSA. The CDR3 loop spans 15 amino acids. Trimming left V 4 bases short and J 2 bases short, with 12 bases between.